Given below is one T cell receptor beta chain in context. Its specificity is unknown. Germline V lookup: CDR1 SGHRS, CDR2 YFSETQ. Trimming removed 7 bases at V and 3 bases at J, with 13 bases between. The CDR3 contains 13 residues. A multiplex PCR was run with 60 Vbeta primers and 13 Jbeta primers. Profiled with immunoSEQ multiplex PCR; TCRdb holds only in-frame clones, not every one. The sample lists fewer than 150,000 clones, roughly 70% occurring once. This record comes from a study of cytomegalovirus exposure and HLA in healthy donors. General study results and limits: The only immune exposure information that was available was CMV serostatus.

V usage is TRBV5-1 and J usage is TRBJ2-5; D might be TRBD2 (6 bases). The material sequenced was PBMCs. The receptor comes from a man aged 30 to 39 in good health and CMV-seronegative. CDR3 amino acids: CASLPRREETQYF. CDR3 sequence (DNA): TGCGCCAGCCTGCCTAGGAGGGAAGAGACCCAGTACTTC. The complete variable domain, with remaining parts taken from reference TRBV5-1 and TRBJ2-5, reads KAGVTQTPRYLIKTRGQQVTLSCSPISGHRSVSWYQQTPGQGLQFLFEYFSETQRNKGNFPGRFSGRQFSNSRSEMNVSTLELGDSALYLCASLPRREETQYFGPGTRLLVL.